This record covers a single TCR beta chain. What it binds is not known. The PCR made use of 60 Vbeta and 13 Jbeta primers. How the authors handled the data: Roughly 11 million shared chains were among around 78 million unique TCR beta chains counted in a later analysis. The data were produced by immunoSEQ multiplex PCR, yet TCRdb's version contains in-frame clones alone and is incomplete. V and J calls and clone size are given by that table; D and trimming were obtained from the DNA. The sample has about 140,000 clones; approximately 80% are singletons. These data come from a study of cytomegalovirus exposure and HLA in healthy donors. General observations from the study: Earlier results showed most TCR beta V segments being productive about 90% or about 30% of the time. CMV antigen specificity was confirmed in vitro for three CMV-associated chains.

The study sampled nominally healthy donors, though unrecorded immune exposures were likely. This TCR was recovered from a man aged 25 to 40 in good health and CMV-seronegative. Input material: PBMCs.

DNA of the CDR3: TGTGCCAGCAGCACGGGGTTTATGGATACGCAGTATTTT. It is translated as CASSTGFMDTQYF. This rearrangement joins TRBV7-7 to TRBJ2-3, with D possibly TRBD2 on 5 matching bases. Trimming cost V 5 bases and J 6 bases, with 12 bases left between them. This CDR3 contains 13 residues. Germline V gene lookup returns CDR1 SSHAT and CDR2 FNYEAQ (reference sequence). The entire variable domain, with the rest obtained from reference TRBV7-7 and TRBJ2-3, is as follows: GAGVSQSPRYKVTKRGQDVTLRCDPISSHATLYWYQQALGQGPEFLTYFNYEAQPDKSGLPSDRFSAERPEGSISTLTIQRTEQRDSAMYRCASSTGFMDTQYFGPGTRLTVL.